This T cell receptor beta chain was documented in a study of blood T cell repertoires in COVID-19. Study in general: Sources were T cells, B-cell-depleted T cells, or PBMCs; the material itself was cDNA or gDNA.

Trimming pared 4 bases from V and 10 bases from J, leaving 10 bases between. The CDR3 spans 12 residues. Original processing methods: From reference gene primer amplification, estimates of nucleated cell counts were derived. TCRdb's copy holds only in-frame clones and misses some; the assay was immunoSEQ multiplex PCR. The DNA was the basis for D and trimming; V, J and clone size are from that table. The sample contains tens of thousands of clones, about 85% of which appear only once. A single count supports this clone. This TCR derives from a human donor in a cohort sampled during active COVID-19. The rearrangement links TRBV23-1 to TRBJ1-4; D unresolved. TRBV23-1 has ORF status, its function being uncertain. Sequenced material: peripheral blood. CDR3 in DNA: TGCGCCAGCAGTCCTCTCCGCGGAAAACTGTTTTTT. It translates to CASSPLRGKLFF.